The 9 T cell receptor beta chains presented below share a single source sample, sequenced in a study of blood T cell repertoires in COVID-19. Data came from immunoSEQ multiplex PCR; TCRdb stores just in-frame clones and leaves some out. The sample lists approximately 110,000 clones, approximately 90% occurring once. Sequenced input: peripheral blood. These receptors originate from a woman in her 50s with acute or convalescent COVID-19.

The chain combines TRBV4-2 with TRBJ1-2; D uncertain. V lost 4 bases and J lost 3, with 12 bases in between. Germline assignment: CDR1 LGHNA and CDR2 YNFKEQ. This CDR3 contains 14 residues. The CDR3 loop is CASSLGEGDYGYTF. The DNA for the CDR3 is TGTGCCAGCAGCCTCGGTGAGGGAGACTATGGCTACACCTTC.

The chain recombines TRBV2 with TRBJ2-1; TRBD2 matches 10 bases. Germline loops: CDR1 SNHLY, CDR2 FYNNEI. The CDR3 spans 16 residues. The ends lost 4 bases at V and 3 bases at J; junction bases unmatched: 6. CDR3 nucleotide sequence: TGTGCCAGCAGTGCCCGGACTAGCGGAGTCTACAATGAGCAGTTCTTC. Its protein product is CASSARTSGVYNEQFF.

The rearrangement uses TRBV11-2 and TRBJ2-1; 12 nucleotides line up with TRBD2. The CDR3 runs to 14 residues. Germline CDR1 and CDR2: SGHAT and FQNNGV. The trim removed 2 bases at V and 10 bases at J, leaving 3 bases unmatched. The CDR3 here is CASSLLLAGGEQFF. The CDR3, as DNA: TGTGCCAGCAGCTTATTACTAGCGGGAGGAGAGCAGTTCTTC.

The chain combines TRBV6-5 with TRBJ1-2; D not resolved. CDR1 and CDR2 from the germline V gene are MNHEY and SVGAGI. Between the trimmed V and J ends, which lost 7 bases and 6 bases, there was a span of 12 bases. The CDR3 has 12 amino acids. CDR3 protein: CASTSGVHGYTF. The CDR3 DNA reads TGTGCCAGCACCTCCGGGGTCCATGGCTACACCTTC.

Remarks on this clone: The limits of the CDR3 on the DNA are not certain, so only TCRdb's listed CDR3 is given. V and J are TRBV2 and TRBJ1-2; TRBD1, the table's D call, was not compared with the DNA. From germline, CDR1 is SNHLY and CDR2 FYNNEI. Including both end residues, the CDR3 is 12 amino acids long. This CDR3 reads CATRAGYYGCTF.

The V gene is TRBV7-6, the J gene TRBJ2-3, with TRBD2 identical over 8 bases. Per the germline V gene, CDR1 is SGHVS and CDR2 is FNYEAQ. Losses at the gene ends were 0 bases for V and 5 bases for J; bases not matched to a gene: 4. The length of the CDR3 is 15 residues. Written as DNA, the CDR3 is TGTGCCAGCAGCTTAGCGCGGGGGGCTTTAGATACGCAGTATTTT. It encodes CASSLARGALDTQYF. The full variable domain, rest sourced from reference TRBV7-6 and TRBJ2-3, is GAGVSQSPRYKVTKRGQDVALRCDPISGHVSLYWYRQALGQGPEFLTYFNYEAQQDKSGLPNDRFSAERPEGSISTLTIQRTEQRDSAMYRCASSLARGALDTQYFGPGTRLTVL.

The chain is built from TRBV11-3 and TRBJ2-1; no definite D call. The germline gives CDR1 SGHNT, CDR2 YENEEA. V was trimmed by 0 bases and J by 10 bases, leaving 10 bases between them. The CDR3 has 13 amino acids. The CDR3, as DNA: TGTGCCAGCAGCTTAGATCAAATGGGCGAGCAGTTCTTC. This encodes CASSLDQMGEQFF.

This clone has a single count. This chain joins TRBV3-1 (or the pseudogene TRBV3-2) and TRBJ2-1; the match to TRBD2 covers 8 bases. CDR1 is LGHDT and CDR2 is YNNKEL in the germline V gene (reference sequence). This CDR3 is built from 15 residues. J was trimmed by 6 bases and V by 3 bases; bases with no gene match: 7. In nucleotides, the CDR3 is TGTGCCAGCAGCCATCAAGCGGGAGTGGGCAATGAGCAGTTCTTC. Its translation: CASSHQAGVGNEQFF.

This chain uses TRBV28 with TRBJ2-7; D perhaps matches TRBD2 (5 bases). V was pared by 6 bases and J by 0 bases, with 9 bases between. CDR1 MDHEN and CDR2 SYDVKM come from the germline V gene. This CDR3 comprises 13 residues. The CDR3 bases are TGTGCCAGCAGGAAAGGACTCTCCTACGAGCAGTACTTC. This encodes CASRKGLSYEQYF.